The T cell receptor beta chain under discussion was sequenced for a study of blood T cell repertoires in COVID-19. Authors' analysis steps: The authors estimated nucleated cell counts from reference gene primer amplification. TCRdb's table, derived via immunoSEQ multiplex PCR, lists solely in-frame clones and lacks some. Clone size and the V and J calls come from that table; the DNA yielded D and trimming. This table holds 410,000 or so clones, around 86% found once. The germline V gene encodes CDR1 SGHAT and CDR2 FQNNGV. This CDR3 has 17 amino acids. V was clipped by 5 bases and J by 4 bases; unmatched bases: 11.

The specimen sequenced was peripheral blood. The source is a woman in her thirties with active or convalescent COVID-19. The J gene is TRBJ2-5, the V gene TRBV11-2; TRBD2 agrees at 12 bases. The CDR3 sequence: CASSPGGGLAGRETQYF. The CDR3 nucleotides are TGTGCCAGCAGCCCTGGGGGGGGACTAGCGGGCAGAGAGACCCAGTACTTC.